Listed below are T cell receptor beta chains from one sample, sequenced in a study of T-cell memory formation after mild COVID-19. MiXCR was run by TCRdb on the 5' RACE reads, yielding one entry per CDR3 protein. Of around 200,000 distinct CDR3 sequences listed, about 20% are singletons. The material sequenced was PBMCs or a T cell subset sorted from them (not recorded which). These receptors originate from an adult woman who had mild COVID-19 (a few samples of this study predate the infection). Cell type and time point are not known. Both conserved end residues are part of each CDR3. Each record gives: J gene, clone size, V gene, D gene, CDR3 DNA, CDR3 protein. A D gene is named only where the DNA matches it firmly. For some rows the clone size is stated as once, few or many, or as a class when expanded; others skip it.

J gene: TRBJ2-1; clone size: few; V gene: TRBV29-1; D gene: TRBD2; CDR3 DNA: TGCAGCGTTGAAAAATGGGAAGCGGGAGAGGGAGGTGAGCAGTTCTTC; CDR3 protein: CSVEKWEAGEGGEQFF
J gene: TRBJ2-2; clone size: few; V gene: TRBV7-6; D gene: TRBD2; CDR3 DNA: TGTGCCAGCAGCTTGGCTCCGGGACTAGCGGGGGCCGCGAACACCGGGGAGCTGTTTTTT; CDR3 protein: CASSLAPGLAGAANTGELFF
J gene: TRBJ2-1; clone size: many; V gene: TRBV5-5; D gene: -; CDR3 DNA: TGTGCCAGCAGCTTGGAGTCGGTGTTTGGACCCTACAATGAGCAGTTCTTC; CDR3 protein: CASSLESVFGPYNEQFF
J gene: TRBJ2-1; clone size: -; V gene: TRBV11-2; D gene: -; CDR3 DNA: TGTGCCAGCAGCCGCGCCTATGACCCCGAAAATGAGCAGTTCTTC; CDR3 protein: CASSRAYDPENEQFF
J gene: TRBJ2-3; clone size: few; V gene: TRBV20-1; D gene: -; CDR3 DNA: TGCAGTGCGATTACAAAATATAGCACAGATACGCAGTATTTT; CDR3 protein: CSAITKYSTDTQYF
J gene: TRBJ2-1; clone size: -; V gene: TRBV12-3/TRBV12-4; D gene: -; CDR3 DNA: TGTGCCAGCAGTCCCCTAGGAAGTATCTTCGATGAGCAGTTCTTC; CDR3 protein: CASSPLGSIFDEQFF
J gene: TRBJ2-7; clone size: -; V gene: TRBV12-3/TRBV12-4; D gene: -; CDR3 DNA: TGTGCCAGCAGTTTATATGGGGGCCAGGGGTTTGAGCAGTACTTC; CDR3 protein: CASSLYGGQGFEQYF
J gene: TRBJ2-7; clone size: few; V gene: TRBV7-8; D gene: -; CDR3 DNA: TGTGCCAGCAGCCAACCGGGACGGAGCTCCTACGAGCAGTACTTC; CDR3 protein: CASSQPGRSSYEQYF
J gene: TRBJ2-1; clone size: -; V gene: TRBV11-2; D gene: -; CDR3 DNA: TGTGCCAGCAGCCCAACCCGTTACCACAATGAGCAGTTCTTC; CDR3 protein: CASSPTRYHNEQFF
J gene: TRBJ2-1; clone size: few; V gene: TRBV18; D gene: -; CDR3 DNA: TGTGCCAGCGCGACAGGAGGGGTGAACAATGAGCAGTTCTTC; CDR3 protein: CASATGGVNNEQFF
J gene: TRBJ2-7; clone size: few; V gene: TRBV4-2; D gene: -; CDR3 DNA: TGTGCCAGCAGCCAAGATCTCTCGGGGAAGCAGTACTTC; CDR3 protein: CASSQDLSGKQYF
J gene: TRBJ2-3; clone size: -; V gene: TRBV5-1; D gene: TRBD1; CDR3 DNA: TGCGCCAGCAGCATACAGGGGGCTTATGTACACACAGATACGCAGTATTTT; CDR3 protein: CASSIQGAYVHTDTQYF
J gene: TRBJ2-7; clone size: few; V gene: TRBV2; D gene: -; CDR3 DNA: TGTGCCAGGGAGATACCGGGAAAAGAGGGCCTGGGGCAGTACTTC; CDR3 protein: CAREIPGKEGLGQYF
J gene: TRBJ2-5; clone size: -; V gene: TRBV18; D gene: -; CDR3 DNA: TGTGCCAGCTCACGCCCTGGGGAGACCCAGTACTTC; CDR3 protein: CASSRPGETQYF
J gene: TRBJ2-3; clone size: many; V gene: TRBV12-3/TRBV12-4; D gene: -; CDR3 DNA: TGTGCCAGCAGTTTATTCCCAGTCCAGGGAGATGCGGATACGCAGTATTTT; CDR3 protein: CASSLFPVQGDADTQYF
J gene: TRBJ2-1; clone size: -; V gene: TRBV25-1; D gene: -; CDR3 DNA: TGTGCCAGCAGTGACAGCTGGGGTGTCTACAATGAGCAGTTCTTC; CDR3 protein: CASSDSWGVYNEQFF
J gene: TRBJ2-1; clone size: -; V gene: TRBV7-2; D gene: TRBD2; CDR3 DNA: TGTGCCAGCAGCTTGACTAGCGGGGGGGCTAAGCAGTTCTTC; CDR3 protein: CASSLTSGGAKQFF
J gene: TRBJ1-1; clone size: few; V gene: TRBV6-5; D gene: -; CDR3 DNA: TGTGCCAGCAGTCCCTTAGGGGTTACTGAAGCTTTCTTT; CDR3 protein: CASSPLGVTEAFF
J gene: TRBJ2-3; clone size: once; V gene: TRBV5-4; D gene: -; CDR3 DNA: TGTGCCAGCAGCTTGGCCAGGCAGGGCCCCGATACGCAGTATTTT; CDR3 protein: CASSLARQGPDTQYF
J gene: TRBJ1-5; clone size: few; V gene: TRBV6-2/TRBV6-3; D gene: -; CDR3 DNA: TGTGCCAGCAGTTACTACCCAGGGGTGACCCACAGCAATCAGCCCCAGCATTTT; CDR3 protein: CASSYYPGVTHSNQPQHF
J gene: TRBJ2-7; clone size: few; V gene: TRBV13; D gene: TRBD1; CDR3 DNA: TGTGCCAGCAGCTCCCGACAGGGTGGCGAGCAGTACTTC; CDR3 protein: CASSSRQGGEQYF
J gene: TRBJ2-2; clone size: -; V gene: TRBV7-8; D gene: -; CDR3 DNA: TGTGCCAGCAGCCTAAGGGTCGACACCGGGGAGCTGTTTTTT; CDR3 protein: CASSLRVDTGELFF
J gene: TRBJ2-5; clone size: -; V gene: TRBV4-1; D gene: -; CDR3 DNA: TGCGCCAGTTCAAGGGAGATTCAAGAGACCCAGTACTTC; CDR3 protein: CASSREIQETQYF
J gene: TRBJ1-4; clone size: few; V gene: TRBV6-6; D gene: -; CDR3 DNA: TGTGCCAGCAGCCTGGGGAGGGAACTGTTTTTT; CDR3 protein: CASSLGRELFF
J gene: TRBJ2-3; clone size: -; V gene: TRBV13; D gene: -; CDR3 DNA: TGTGCCAGCAGCAAATCAGGAGTAGAAGATACGCAGTATTTT; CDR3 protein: CASSKSGVEDTQYF
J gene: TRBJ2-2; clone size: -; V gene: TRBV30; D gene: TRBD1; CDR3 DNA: TGTGCCTGGATGGTCGGGGACAGCAACACCGGGGAGCTGTTTTTT; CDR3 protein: CAWMVGDSNTGELFF
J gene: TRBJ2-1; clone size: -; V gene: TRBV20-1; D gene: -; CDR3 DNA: TGCAGTGCTAGCCCGGGGGCCGACAATGAGCAGTTCTTC; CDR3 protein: CSASPGADNEQFF
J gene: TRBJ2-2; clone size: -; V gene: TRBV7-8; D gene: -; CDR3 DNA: TGTGCCAGCAGCTTAGGCGGCCAGATATACACCGGGGAGCTGTTTTTT; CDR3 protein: CASSLGGQIYTGELFF
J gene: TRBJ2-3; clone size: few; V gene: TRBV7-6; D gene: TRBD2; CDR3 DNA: TGTGCCAGCAGCTTAGCGACTAGCGGCACAGATACGCAGTATTTT; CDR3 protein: CASSLATSGTDTQYF
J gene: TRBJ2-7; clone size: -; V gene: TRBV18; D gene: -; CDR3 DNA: TGTGCCAGCTCTCCGGACGGCCTCTCCTACGAGCAGTACTTC; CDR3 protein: CASSPDGLSYEQYF